The text below deals with one T cell receptor (beta chain). As yet, its antigen is unknown. The entry originates in a study of T cell responses to AZD1222 COVID-19 vaccine. This table comes from immunoSEQ multiplex PCR, and its TCRdb copy is limited to in-frame clones, with some not included. The repertoire holds some 110,000 clones, with 82% as singletons. The germline V and J ends were trimmed by 6 bases and 0 bases, with 14 bases remaining between them. CDR3 length equals 15 residues. CDR1 MDHEN and CDR2 SYDVKM come from the germline V gene. Study results and caveats: Spike-specific TCR breadth and depth were elevated following two AZD1222 doses. Baseline seropositives among AZD1222 recipients totaled only six. Repertoires were collected only later (after the peak T cell response had occurred). Clonal diversity was possibly underestimated, and the donors were mostly white British, with more females.

Material: peripheral blood, obtained on day 0 of AZD1222 vaccination. V gene TRBV28 combines with J gene TRBJ1-1; D not certain. The receptor was derived from an adult in good health. The CDR3 DNA reads as TGTGCCAGCAGCTCTTGGAGGCAAGTGAACACTGAAGCTTTCTTT. It specifies CASSSWRQVNTEAFF.